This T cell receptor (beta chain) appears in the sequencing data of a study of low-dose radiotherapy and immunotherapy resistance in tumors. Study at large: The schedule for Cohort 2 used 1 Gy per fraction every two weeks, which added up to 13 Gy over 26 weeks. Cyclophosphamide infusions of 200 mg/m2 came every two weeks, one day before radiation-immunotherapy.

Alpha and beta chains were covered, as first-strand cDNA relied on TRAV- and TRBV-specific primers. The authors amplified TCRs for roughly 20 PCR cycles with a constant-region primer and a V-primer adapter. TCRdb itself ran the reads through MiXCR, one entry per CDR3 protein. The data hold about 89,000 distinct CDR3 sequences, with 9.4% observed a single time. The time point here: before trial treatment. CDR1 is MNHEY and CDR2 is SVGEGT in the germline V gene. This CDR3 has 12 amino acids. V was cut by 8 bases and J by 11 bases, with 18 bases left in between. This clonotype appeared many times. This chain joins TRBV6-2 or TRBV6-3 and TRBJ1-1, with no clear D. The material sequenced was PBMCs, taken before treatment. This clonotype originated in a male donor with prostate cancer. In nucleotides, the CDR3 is TGTGCCAGCCTTTTCGGGAGCGGTGGGGCTTTCTTT. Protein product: CASLFGSGGAFF.